The 26 T cell receptor beta chains below were found in one sample sequenced in a study of blood T cell repertoires in COVID-19. Using immunoSEQ multiplex PCR, the repertoire was profiled, and TCRdb retains in-frame clones only, with some absent. The repertoire includes approximately 170,000 clones, 65% to 80% of them detected once, and about 20% sits in the top ten. What was sequenced was PBMCs or T cells enriched from blood (not recorded which). The source is a woman aged 70-85 years in a cohort exposed to, infected with or recovered from COVID-19 (not recorded which).

This clone came up once. The rearrangement uses TRBV3-1 (or the pseudogene TRBV3-2) and TRBJ2-1; 9 positions agree with TRBD2. The CDR3 loop spans 15 amino acids. V dropped 5 bases and J dropped 2; count of bases not matched to a gene: 4. Germline CDR1 LGHDT, CDR2 YNNKEL (reference sequence). The CDR3: CASSETSGPYNEQFF. As DNA, the CDR3 is TGTGCCAGCAGCGAGACTAGCGGCCCCTACAATGAGCAGTTCTTC.

The genes are TRBV5-6 and TRBJ2-7; 8 bases are shared with TRBD2. CDR1 and CDR2 from the germline V gene are SGHDT and YYEEEE. The CDR3 loop spans 15 amino acids. V lost 4 bases to trimming and J lost 1 base; unmatched junction nucleotides: 7. CDR3 residues: CASSKTSGASYEQYF. CDR3 sequence (DNA): TGTGCCAGCAGCAAAACTAGCGGAGCTTCCTACGAGCAGTACTTC.

This chain connects TRBV19 to TRBJ1-6; no clear D gene. V gave up 5 bases and J gave up 7 bases, with 9 bases separating them. The CDR3 is made up of 13 amino acids. Germline CDR1 reads LNHDA; CDR2 reads SQIVND (reference sequence). The CDR3 protein is CASSHGRNSPLHF. The CDR3 region has the DNA TGTGCCAGTAGTCACGGGAGAAATTCACCCCTCCACTTT.

This clone was seen more than once but under ten times. The chain combines TRBV21-1 with TRBJ1-5; the DNA was not compared with TRBD1, the D call given in the table. TRBV21-1 is a known pseudogene. The CDR3 has 15 residues. This CDR3 reads CASSSHRRGLQPQHF. The CDR3 coding sequence is TGTGCCAGCAGCTCCCACCGCAGGGGGCTTCAGCCCCAGCATTTT.

This chain uses TRBV28 with TRBJ1-3; D not certain. V lost 6 bases and J lost 8, with 8 bases in between. This CDR3 comprises 11 residues. The V gene's germline CDR1 is MDHEN and CDR2 SYDVKM. The CDR3 protein is CASSSRDTIYF. Here the CDR3 DNA reads TGTGCCAGCAGCTCCCGAGACACCATATATTTT.

The chain carries TRBV10-3 and TRBJ2-7; D possibly corresponds to TRBD1 (6 bases). V was cut by 2 bases and J by 4 bases, with 12 bases left in between. Germline-derived CDR1 and CDR2 are ENHRY and SYGVKD. This CDR3 spans 14 amino acids. CDR3 bases: TGTGCCATCAGTGAGGGACAGTCGATATACGAGCAGTACTTC. Its translation is CAISEGQSIYEQYF.

The rearrangement uses TRBV5-5 and TRBJ2-1; TRBD2 matches 11 bases. The CDR3 is 14 residues long. Germline V gives CDR1 SGHKS, CDR2 YYEKEE (reference sequence). V shed 0 bases, J shed 7 bases, and the junction held 0 bases outside the gene matches. The CDR3 region has the DNA TGTGCCAGCAGCTTGGGGACTAGCGGGAATGAGCAGTTCTTC. Protein sequence: CASSLGTSGNEQFF.

The chain employs TRBV7-3 and TRBJ2-3; no clear D. The CDR3 length is 14 residues. Germline V lookup: CDR1 SGHTA, CDR2 FQGTGA. The V gene lost 1 base and the J gene lost 6 bases, with 11 bases spanning the gap. The CDR3 is CASSLSGVWDTQYF. The CDR3 bases are TGTGCCAGCAGCTTAAGCGGCGTCTGGGATACGCAGTATTTT.

This clone came up a few times. The genes are TRBV19 and TRBJ1-5; unclear D gene. This CDR3 is 15 amino acids long. The germline CDR1 and CDR2 sequences are LNHDA and SQIVND (reference sequence). V lost 5 bases, J lost 5 bases, and 16 bases lay in between. In DNA, the CDR3 is TGTGCCAGTAGTTACGCGGGGAATACGGATCAGCCCCAGCATTTT. Protein: CASSYAGNTDQPQHF.

J is TRBJ1-1 and V is TRBV7-9, with D possibly TRBD1 on 5 matching bases. CDR3 length: 14 residues. Germline-derived CDR1 and CDR2 are SEHNR and FQNEAQ (reference sequence). V was cut by 5 bases and J by 4 bases, with 14 bases left in between. The CDR3, as DNA: TGTGCCAGCAGCCCTCAGGGTTTGGGCACTGAAGCTTTCTTT. Amino acids: CASSPQGLGTEAFF.

The rearrangement uses TRBV6-4 and TRBJ2-2; tentative D call: TRBD1 (6 bases). The germline V gene has CDR1 MRHNA and CDR2 SNTAGT. The CDR3 consists of 13 residues. The V and J ends lost 6 bases and 4 bases respectively, with 9 bases between them. The CDR3 spells CASSSGATGELFF. CDR3 bases: TGTGCCAGCAGCTCAGGGGCCACCGGGGAGCTGTTTTTT.

On this clone itself: Germline and junction disagree at one end, which may indicate a read error. J is TRBJ2-7 and V is TRBV5-1, with TRBD2 as a possible D gene (6 bases). This CDR3 is 17 amino acids long. Germline-derived CDR1 and CDR2 are SGHRS and YFSETQ. The CDR3 sequence: CASSAAPGTPASHEQYF. As DNA, the CDR3 is TGCGCCAGCAGCGCTGCCCCCGGGACTCCAGCCTCCCACGAGCAGTACTTC.

This clone was found once. CDR3 nucleotides: TGTGCCAGCAGTTTAAGGGGGAGGCAGTACTTC. Protein product: CASSLRGRQYF. This chain links TRBV12-3 or TRBV12-4 with TRBJ2-7; tentatively, D is TRBD1 (6 bases). CDR3 length: 11 amino acids. Trimming shortened V by 2 bases and J by 9 bases, and 8 bases separated the two germline ends.

This clone was observed a single time. The V and J genes are TRBV21-1 and TRBJ2-1; the table assigns TRBD2, which was not confirmed against the DNA. TRBV21-1 is a pseudogene. The CDR3 totals 16 residues. The CDR3 region is CASSARTSGSCDEQFF. The CDR3 nucleotides are TGTGCCAGCAGCGCTCGGACTAGCGGGAGTTGCGATGAGCAGTTCTTC.

The gene calls are TRBV7-6 and TRBJ2-5; 11 bases match TRBD2. After removal of 1 base from V and 2 bases from J, the junction contained 3 bases not matched to a gene. This CDR3 has 16 residues. Germline-derived CDR1 and CDR2 are SGHVS and FNYEAQ. The CDR3 here is CASSLEGTSGQETQYF. The CDR3 bases are TGTGCCAGCAGCTTAGAAGGGACTAGCGGACAAGAGACCCAGTACTTC.

This clone was recorded once. The chain carries TRBV6-6 and TRBJ1-1, with D possibly matching TRBD1 (6 bases). Trimming pared 4 bases from V and 0 bases from J, leaving 15 bases between. The CDR3 consists of 16 residues. Germline V gene sequence: CDR1 MNHNY, CDR2 SVGAGI (reference sequence). This chain's CDR3 is CASSWPRTGLNTEAFF. Written as DNA, the CDR3 is TGTGCCAGCAGTTGGCCCCGAACAGGGTTGAACACTGAAGCTTTCTTT.

This chain links TRBV27 with TRBJ2-4, with D possibly TRBD1 on 6 matching bases. V was trimmed by 5 bases and J by 7 bases, leaving 12 bases between them. The CDR3 runs to 13 residues. Germline V gives CDR1 MNHEY, CDR2 SMNVEV (reference sequence). The CDR3 nucleotides read TGTGCCAGCAGTCTCCTCCAGGGGAACATTCAGTACTTC. It encodes CASSLLQGNIQYF.

This chain connects TRBV28 to TRBJ1-5, with a tentative D call TRBD1 (6 bases). V was trimmed by 5 bases and J by 4 bases, leaving 12 bases between them. Germline CDR1 MDHEN, CDR2 SYDVKM. The CDR3 sequence is 14 residues long. DNA for the CDR3: TGTGCCAGCAGTCAACAGGGTCCGAATCAGCCCCAGCATTTT. It encodes CASSQQGPNQPQHF.

The chain links TRBV11-2 to TRBJ2-7; 7 bases align to TRBD1. V gave up 3 bases and J gave up 1 base; unmatched junction bases: 3. CDR1 is SGHAT and CDR2 is FQNNGV in the germline V gene. This CDR3 spans 14 amino acids. The chain's CDR3 is CASSLGQLSYEQYF. The CDR3 coding sequence is TGTGCCAGCAGCTTGGGACAGCTATCCTACGAGCAGTACTTC.

This clone showed up just a few times. The CDR3 region has the DNA TGTGCCAGTCCACAGGGTATGAGCTCCTACGAGCAGTACTTC. As protein: CASPQGMSSYEQYF. The chain has TRBV11-2 and TRBJ2-7; tentatively, D is TRBD1 (6 bases). V was cut by 9 bases and J by 0 bases, with 15 bases left in between. Germline values: CDR1 SGHAT, CDR2 FQNNGV. The CDR3 is 14 residues long.

J is TRBJ1-3 and V is TRBV5-1; possibly TRBD1 for D (5 bases). The V gene lost 5 bases and the J gene lost 8 bases, with 23 bases spanning the gap. This CDR3 is 16 amino acids long. Germline V gene data show CDR1 as SGHRS and CDR2 as YFSETQ. Here the CDR3 DNA reads TGCGCCAGCAGGTTGACTACGTCCATCGCGGGGGACACCATATATTTT. This translates into CASRLTTSIAGDTIYF.

This rearrangement joins TRBV11-2 to TRBJ1-6, with 7 bases fitting TRBD1. The V and J ends lost 5 bases and 10 bases, in that order; junction bases with no gene match: 8. The CDR3 has 14 residues. CDR1 is SGHAT and CDR2 is FQNNGV in the germline V gene. The DNA for the CDR3 is TGTGCCAGCAGCATACAGGGGACCGGGTCACCCCTCCACTTT. It codes for CASSIQGTGSPLHF.

V is TRBV5-4 and J is TRBJ2-1; no definite D call. CDR3 length: 16 amino acids. The germline V gene has CDR1 SGHNT and CDR2 YYREEE (reference sequence). V lost 4 bases and J 0 bases, leaving 14 bases between the germline ends. This chain's CDR3 is CASSRVRRSSYNEQFF. The CDR3 DNA follows: TGTGCCAGCAGCCGGGTCCGGAGAAGCTCCTACAATGAGCAGTTCTTC.

The chain links TRBV5-1 to TRBJ2-2; D gene uncertain. CDR3 length equals 14 residues. The germline gives CDR1 SGHRS, CDR2 YFSETQ. Trimming removed 2 bases from V and 1 base from J, with 6 bases in between. Here the CDR3 reads CASSFTGNTGELFF. The DNA for the CDR3 is TGCGCCAGCAGCTTTACCGGGAACACCGGGGAGCTGTTTTTT.

The genes are TRBV12-3 or TRBV12-4 and TRBJ2-1, with 9 bases lining up with TRBD1. Unmatched junction bases numbered 0, after V lost 3 bases and J lost 6 bases. CDR3 length equals 13 residues. In nucleotides, the CDR3 is TGTGCCAGCAGTTTGACAGGGGGCAATGAGCAGTTCTTC. Residues: CASSLTGGNEQFF.

Details on this clone: The DNA is omitted, as the CDR3 cannot be located on it reliably, and the CDR3 follows TCRdb's listing. CDR3 protein: CASTSGITIEYSNQPQHF. The chain uses TRBV19 and TRBJ1-5. From germline, CDR1 is LNHDA and CDR2 SQIVND (reference sequence). 18 amino acids form the CDR3, both terminal residues included.